The next 12 T cell receptor beta chains were all read from a single sample in a study of tumor-infiltrating lymphocytes in oesophageal squamous cell carcinoma. TCRdb reprocessed the PCR reads with MiXCR, giving one entry per CDR3 protein. The sample carries about 20,000 distinct CDR3 sequences, approximately 40% recorded once. Sequenced: esophageal tumor tissue. Receptor source: a male donor with esophageal squamous cell carcinoma.

The sample holds a few counts of this clonotype. Being one base from a much bigger clone, this may be a read error. CDR3 nucleotide sequence: TGTGCCAGCGGGGACTACGGTCCCAATGAGCAGTACTTC. This codes for CASGDYGPNEQYF. The chain carries TRBV5-6 and TRBJ2-1; 7 positions agree with TRBD2. The J call is doubtful: the DNA matches TRBJ2-7 better. This CDR3 spans 13 amino acids. Germline assignment: CDR1 SGHDT and CDR2 YYEEEE.

This clonotype came up a few times. Because it lacks the conserved phenylalanine or tryptophan at the end, this CDR3 is likely a read error. No DNA is shown, since the ends of the CDR3 on it are uncertain; the CDR3 is the one TCRdb lists. This chain uses TRBV7-3 with TRBJ2-1; TRBD1 reflects the table's D call only, with no check against the DNA. CDR1 and CDR2 (germline): SGHTA, FQGTGA. The CDR3 spans 15 residues, counting both ends. The CDR3 spells CASSSYRGDEQYFGS.

The CDR3: CASSSRTSGSHEQFF. The CDR3 coding sequence is TGTGCCAGCAGTTCCCGGACTAGCGGGAGCCATGAGCAGTTCTTC. The chain couples TRBV6-5 to TRBJ2-7, with 13 bases lining up with TRBD2. The end of the DNA fits TRBJ2-1 better, so the J call may be wrong. This CDR3 has 15 amino acids. Germline values: CDR1 MNHEY, CDR2 SVGAGI.

This clonotype was seen only a few times. The rearrangement links TRBV12-3 or TRBV12-4 to TRBJ2-1; 9 nucleotides align to TRBD1. CDR3 length equals 14 residues. Trimming took 4 bases from V and 8 from J; bases not matched to a gene: 6. CDR3: CASSYRQGGDEQFF. The DNA for the CDR3 is TGTGCCAGCAGTTATAGACAGGGGGGTGATGAGCAGTTCTTC.

This clonotype came up many times. This rearrangement joins TRBV5-1 to TRBJ2-2; the match to TRBD2 covers 11 bases. Per the germline V gene, CDR1 is SGHRS and CDR2 is YFSETQ. V lost 2 bases, J lost 1 base, and 7 bases stayed unmatched. This CDR3 is built from 18 residues. In DNA form, the CDR3 reads TGCGCCAGCAGCTTCGGTCTAGCGGGGGGTCGGAACACCGGGGAGCTGTTTTTT. The encoded protein is CASSFGLAGGRNTGELFF.

This clonotype has a count of ten or more. The chain is built from TRBV28 and TRBJ1-6; D uncertain. Looked up from germline, CDR1 is MDHEN and CDR2 is SYDVKM. The CDR3 is 16 amino acids. V lost 8 bases and J lost 0, with 14 bases in between. CDR3 protein: CASWTAKSSYNSPLHF. In DNA form, the CDR3 reads TGTGCCAGCTGGACCGCCAAGAGCTCCTATAATTCACCCCTCCACTTT.

The gene calls are TRBV20-1 and TRBJ2-5; possibly TRBD2 for D (6 bases). The CDR3 sequence is 14 residues long. Germline CDR1 and CDR2: DFQATT and SNEGSKA (reference sequence). V dropped 3 bases and J dropped 4 bases, with 15 bases sitting between them. CDR3 sequence reads: CSASSGRESETQYF. CDR3 coding DNA: TGCAGTGCTAGTTCGGGTCGGGAGTCAGAGACCCAGTACTTC.

V is TRBV7-9 and J is TRBJ2-7, with D perhaps TRBD1 or TRBD2 (6 bases each). The better agreement between TRBJ2-4 and the DNA end casts doubt on the J call. Germline lookup yields CDR1 SEHNR and CDR2 FQNEAQ (reference sequence). The CDR3 length is 13 residues. CDR3 nucleotide sequence: TGTGCCAGCAGCTGGGCCGGAGGGGGCATTCAGTACTTC. Residues: CASSWAGGGIQYF.

The CDR3 DNA follows: TGTGCCAGCAGCTGGACCGGGACAGGGACCTATGGCTACACCTTC. It yields the protein CASSWTGTGTYGYTF. The chain has TRBV5-4 and TRBJ1-2; TRBD1 matches at 9 bases. The CDR3 consists of 15 residues. V lost 3 bases, J lost 4 bases, and 7 bases stayed unmatched. Germline CDR1 is SGHNT and CDR2 is YYREEE (reference sequence).

This clonotype was recorded many times. The V call is TRBV10-2, the J call TRBJ2-3; unclear D gene. The CDR3 runs 11 residues. CDR1 WSHSY and CDR2 SAAADI come from the germline V gene. V lost 7 bases to trimming and J lost 2 bases, with 4 bases between them. Here the CDR3 reads CASTSTDTQYF. DNA for the CDR3: TGCGCCAGCACTTCCACAGATACGCAGTATTTT.

Ten or more counts support this clonotype. The chain employs TRBV6-1 and TRBJ2-3; D call uncertain. The germline CDR1 and CDR2 sequences are MNHNS and SASEGT. Trimming removed 6 bases at V and 6 bases at J, with 7 bases between. The length of the CDR3 is 11 residues. CDR3 in DNA: TGTGCCAGCAGCCCGAGGGATACGCAGTATTTT. As protein: CASSPRDTQYF.

This clonotype showed up many times. The rearrangement joins TRBV6-1 to TRBJ1-2; no firm D call. From germline, CDR1 is MNHNS and CDR2 SASEGT. V lost 6 bases and J lost 4, with 15 bases in between. CDR3 length: 14 amino acids. The CDR3 is CASRPPSWSYGYTF. The CDR3 region has the DNA TGTGCCAGCAGACCCCCCTCGTGGTCCTATGGCTACACCTTC.